The 5 T cell receptor beta chains reported below all come from one sample, sequenced in a study of PD-1 blockade in classical Hodgkin lymphoma. Indicated time point: cycle 4 day 1 (C4D1), after 6 weeks of nivolumab. Brentuximab vedotin exposure varied among the patients, all of whom had relapsed after autologous stem cell transplantation. Clones were sequenced by immunoSEQ multiplex PCR, and TCRdb holds only the in-frame ones, with some missing. The sample yields 9,500 or so clones, nearly 85% seen once. Source: peripheral blood mononuclear cells (PBMCs), taken before the fourth cycle of nivolumab. All receptors derive from a human donor with classical Hodgkin lymphoma.

This clone was seen only a few times. The V call is TRBV4-2, the J call TRBJ2-1, with 10 nucleotides matching TRBD2. CDR3 size: 15 residues. Germline loops: CDR1 LGHNA, CDR2 YNFKEQ. The V gene end was trimmed by 1 base and the J gene end by 3 bases; junction bases not matched to a gene: 0. Here the CDR3 DNA reads TGTGCCAGCAGCCAAGCTAGCGGGGGCTACAATGAGCAGTTCTTC. Protein sequence: CASSQASGGYNEQFF.

The rearrangement uses TRBV19 and TRBJ2-2; 10 bases align to TRBD1. V shed 7 bases and J 6 bases; nucleotides not matched to a gene: 5. The CDR3 runs 14 residues. CDR1 and CDR2 (germline): LNHDA, SQIVND (reference sequence). The CDR3: CASTRTGGPGELFF. The CDR3 DNA reads as TGTGCCAGTACCCGGACAGGGGGTCCCGGGGAGCTGTTTTTT.

The gene calls are TRBV2 and TRBJ2-7, with D maybe TRBD2 (6 bases). CDR1 is SNHLY, CDR2 FYNNEI, per germline. The length of the CDR3 is 17 residues. V shed 5 bases and J shed 0 bases, with 20 bases lying between them. The CDR3 here is CASSTGLGLGSSYEQYF. The CDR3 DNA reads TGTGCCAGCAGTACTGGTTTGGGACTGGGAAGCTCCTACGAGCAGTACTTC.

The J gene is TRBJ2-5, the V gene TRBV7-9, with TRBD1 matching 9 bases. The CDR3 contains 15 residues. Trimming took 5 bases from V and 4 from J; bases not matched to a gene: 8. Germline CDR1 and CDR2: SEHNR and FQNEAQ (reference sequence). In nucleotides, the CDR3 is TGTGCCAGCAGCCTCACCTACAGGGGGCGAGAGACCCAGTACTTC. It translates to CASSLTYRGRETQYF. The full variable domain, with the rest looked up from reference TRBV7-9 and TRBJ2-5, is DTGVSQNPRHKITKRGQNVTFRCDPISEHNRLYWYRQTLGQGPEFLTYFQNEAQLEKSRLLSDRFSAERPKGSFSTLEIQRTEQGDSAMYLCASSLTYRGRETQYFGPGTRLLVL.

CDR3 DNA: TGTGCCAGCAGCTTTGCCGGGACAGGGAAATATGGCTACACCTTC. Amino acid sequence: CASSFAGTGKYGYTF. The gene calls are TRBV7-2 and TRBJ1-2; TRBD1 matches 9 bases. Germline V gene data show CDR1 as SGHTA and CDR2 as FQGNSA. V gave up 3 bases and J gave up 5 bases; unmatched junction bases: 7. The CDR3 is made up of 15 amino acids. The full variable domain, rest sourced from reference TRBV7-2 and TRBJ1-2, is GAGVSQSPSNKVTEKGKDVELRCDPISGHTALYWYRQSLGQGLEFLIYFQGNSAPDKSGLPSDRFSAERTGGSVSTLTIQRTQQEDSAVYLCASSFAGTGKYGYTFGSGTRLTVV.